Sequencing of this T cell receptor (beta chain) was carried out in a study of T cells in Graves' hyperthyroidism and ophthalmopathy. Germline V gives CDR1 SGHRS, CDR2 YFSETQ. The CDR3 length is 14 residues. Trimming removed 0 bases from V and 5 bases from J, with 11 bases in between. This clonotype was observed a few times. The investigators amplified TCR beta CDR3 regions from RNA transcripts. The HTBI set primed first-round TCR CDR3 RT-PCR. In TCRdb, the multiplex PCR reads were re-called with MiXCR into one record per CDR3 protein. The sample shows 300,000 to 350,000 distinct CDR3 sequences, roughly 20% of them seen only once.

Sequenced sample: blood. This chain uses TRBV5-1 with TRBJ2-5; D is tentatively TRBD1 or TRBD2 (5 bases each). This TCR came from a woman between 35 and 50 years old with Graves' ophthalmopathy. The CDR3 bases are TGCGCCAGCAGCTTGGCCTTGGGGGAGGAGACCCAGTACTTC. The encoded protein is CASSLALGEETQYF.